A selection of T cell receptor beta chains follows, all from one sample in a study of blood T cell repertoires in COVID-19. The method was immunoSEQ multiplex PCR; TCRdb's version includes in-frame clones alone and lacks a portion of them. The sample includes roughly 80,000 clones, around 86% of them seen just once. The sequencing input was peripheral blood. The origin of the receptors is a human donor in a cohort sampled during active COVID-19. CDR3s include the opening cysteine and the closing phenylalanine or tryptophan. The D gene is left open where the match is weak. Size is stated for part of the rows, as once, few or many counts, or as a class when the clone is expanded.

v_gene	d_gene	j_gene	len	abundance	CDR3aa	CDR3nt
TRBV24-1	TRBD2	TRBJ2-1	18	once	CATSDVTGTSGGNNEQFF	TGTGCCACCAGTGATGTCACCGGGACTAGCGGGGGGAACAATGAGCAGTTCTTC
TRBV5-1	-	TRBJ2-4	13	once	CASSFGLENIQYF	TGCGCCAGCAGCTTTGGACTTGAAAACATTCAGTACTTC
TRBV5-6	TRBD1	TRBJ2-5	17	-	CASSRGQGAVRRETQYF	TGTGCCAGCAGCCGGGGGCAGGGGGCGGTCAGACGGGAGACCCAGTACTTC
TRBV19	TRBD1	TRBJ1-1	14	once	CASSYPGTGGGAFF	TGTGCCAGTAGTTACCCCGGGACAGGGGGTGGGGCTTTCTTT
TRBV6-1	-	TRBJ1-1	18	-	CASSDQYLGGLGNTEAFF	TGTGCCAGCAGTGACCAATACCTGGGGGGGCTCGGGAACACTGAAGCTTTCTTT
TRBV6-2/TRBV6-3	TRBD1	TRBJ1-2	15	-	CASSLGQGRTYGYTF	TGTGCCAGCAGTCTAGGACAGGGGCGCACCTATGGCTACACCTTC
TRBV12-5	TRBD1	TRBJ2-3	15	-	CASGRGTGSTDTQYF	TGTGCTAGTGGCCGAGGGACAGGATCCACAGATACGCAGTATTTT
TRBV4-1	TRBD2	TRBJ2-5	15	-	CASSLLAGGGETQYF	TGCGCCAGCAGCCTACTAGCGGGGGGCGGAGAGACCCAGTACTTC
TRBV5-4	-	TRBJ1-3	16	-	CASSRGGPGSGNTIYF	TGTGCCAGCAGCCGAGGAGGCCCGGGATCTGGAAACACCATATATTTT
TRBV7-9	-	TRBJ1-4	16	-	CASSPLRGATNEKLFF	TGTGCCAGCAGCCCACTCAGGGGAGCAACTAATGAAAAACTGTTTTTT
TRBV5-6	-	TRBJ1-2	15	-	CASSPPGSNRYGYTF	TGTGCCAGCAGCCCCCCGGGATCGAACCGCTATGGCTACACCTTC
TRBV24-1	-	TRBJ2-1	17	-	CATSDSFGGGPYNEQFF	TGTGCCACCAGTGATTCCTTTGGGGGGGGCCCCTACAATGAGCAGTTCTTC
TRBV28	-	TRBJ1-4	14	few	CASIPGGAGEKLFF	TGTGCCAGCATCCCGGGGGGGGCGGGGGAAAAACTGTTTTTT
TRBV5-1	-	TRBJ2-3	13	-	CASSPLETDTQYF	TGCGCCAGCAGCCCCCTCGAGACAGATACGCAGTATTTT
TRBV19	TRBD1	TRBJ2-7	14	-	CASSPTGAGHEQYF	TGTGCCAGTAGTCCGACAGGGGCTGGCCACGAGCAGTACTTC
TRBV20-1	-	TRBJ1-4	11	-	CSAGRREKLFF	TGCAGTGCCGGTCGCCGTGAAAAACTGTTTTTT
TRBV28	TRBD1	TRBJ1-2	15	-	CASSPGGAANYGYTF	TGTGCCAGCAGCCCAGGGGGCGCGGCCAACTATGGCTACACCTTC
TRBV12-3/TRBV12-4	-	TRBJ1-5	12	-	CASGRWNQPQHF	TGTGCCAGCGGGCGTTGGAATCAGCCCCAGCATTTT
TRBV20-1	-	TRBJ2-3	14	-	CSASPMKDTGTQYF	TGCAGTGCCAGTCCCATGAAGGACACGGGTACGCAGTATTTT
TRBV7-6	-	TRBJ2-3	15	-	CASSSYDSSTDTQYF	TGTGCCAGCAGCTCTTATGATAGCTCGACAGATACGCAGTATTTT
TRBV18	-	TRBJ1-1	16	-	CASSPSRAGVGTEAFF	TGTGCCAGCTCACCAAGCCGGGCCGGGGTTGGCACTGAAGCTTTCTTT
TRBV6-6	-	TRBJ1-2	15	-	CASSYFRTPAGGYTF	TGTGCCAGCAGTTACTTCAGGACCCCTGCGGGCGGCTACACCTTC
TRBV6-4	-	TRBJ1-3	14	-	CASTQVLEGNTIYF	TGTGCCAGCACGCAGGTTTTAGAAGGAAACACCATATATTTT
TRBV18	-	TRBJ2-1	17	-	CASSPAATGWTYNEQFF	TGTGCCAGCTCACCCGCTGCGACAGGTTGGACCTACAATGAGCAGTTCTTC
TRBV30	-	TRBJ1-2	13	few	CAWSVNLNYGYTF	TGTGCCTGGAGTGTAAACTTAAACTATGGCTACACCTTC
TRBV21-1	-	TRBJ2-1	14	-	CASSPSDRINEQFF	TGTGCCAGCAGCCCCTCGGACAGGATCAATGAGCAGTTCTTC
TRBV28	-	TRBJ2-7	15	-	CASISPAATAYEQYF	TGTGCCAGCATTTCCCCGGCGGCGACGGCCTACGAGCAGTACTTC
TRBV7-9	TRBD2	TRBJ2-5	13	-	CASSSSGGETQYF	TGTGCCAGCAGCTCTAGCGGCGGTGAGACCCAGTACTTC
TRBV7-9	-	TRBJ1-4	15	-	CASSFQGGNNEKLFF	TGTGCCAGCAGCTTCCAAGGGGGAAATAATGAAAAACTGTTTTTT
TRBV25-1	TRBD2	TRBJ2-5	15	-	CASSAGGAPQETQYF	TGTGCCAGCAGTGCGGGGGGAGCCCCCCAAGAGACCCAGTACTTC
TRBV27	-	TRBJ2-3	13	-	CASSLSGLRREYF	TGTGCCAGCAGTTTAAGCGGACTTAGAAGAGAGTATTTT
TRBV6-2/TRBV6-3	-	TRBJ1-2	13	-	CASSSRTNYGYTF	TGTGCCAGCAGTTCCAGAACCAACTATGGCTACACCTTC
TRBV24-1	-	TRBJ2-2	16	-	CATSDSSDWNTGELFF	TGTGCCACCAGTGACTCCTCGGACTGGAACACCGGGGAGCTGTTTTTT
TRBV5-1	-	TRBJ2-3	14	once	CASSLEGLRDTQYF	TGCGCCAGCAGCTTGGAGGGGTTGAGGGATACGCAGTATTTT
TRBV10-1	-	TRBJ2-3	14	-	CASSAGQNTDTQYF	TGCGCCAGCAGTGCCGGACAGAACACAGATACGCAGTATTTT
TRBV7-9	-	TRBJ1-2	14	-	CASSFSSTEYGYTF	TGTGCCAGCAGCTTCTCTTCTACTGAGTATGGCTACACCTTC
TRBV6-4	TRBD2	TRBJ2-2	16	-	CASSPTSGGASGELFF	TGTGCCAGCAGTCCAACTAGCGGGGGGGCCTCCGGGGAGCTGTTTTTT
TRBV7-3	TRBD2	TRBJ2-7	15	few	CASSFMAGGSYEQYF	TGTGCCAGCAGCTTCATGGCGGGGGGTTCCTACGAGCAGTACTTC
TRBV6-6	-	TRBJ1-4	15	-	CASSYSGVTNEKLFF	TGTGCCAGCAGTTACTCAGGGGTGACTAATGAAAAACTGTTTTTT
TRBV2	-	TRBJ1-2	12	few	CASSVSNYGYTF	TGTGCCAGCAGTGTGAGTAACTATGGCTACACCTTC
TRBV11-2	-	TRBJ1-2	15	-	CASRKGRGNPNGYTF	TGTGCCAGCAGGAAGGGAAGGGGAAACCCCAATGGCTACACCTTC
TRBV2	-	TRBJ1-4	17	once	CASSEFPTGSPNEKLFF	TGTGCCAGCAGTGAATTCCCCACAGGGAGTCCTAATGAAAAACTGTTTTTT
TRBV30	-	TRBJ1-4	13	once	CAWRGLIGEKLFF	TGTGCCTGGAGGGGGCTTATCGGTGAAAAACTGTTTTTT
TRBV7-3	TRBD1	TRBJ1-4	13	-	CASSLTRGMELFF	TGTGCCAGCAGCTTAACCAGGGGGATGGAACTGTTTTTT
TRBV30	TRBD1	TRBJ2-7	14	-	CAWSPGTGLYEQYF	TGTGCCTGGAGCCCCGGGACAGGGCTCTACGAGCAGTACTTC
TRBV19	-	TRBJ1-5	14	-	CASSMRHFNQPQHF	TGTGCCAGTAGTATGCGGCACTTCAATCAGCCCCAGCATTTT
TRBV5-1	-	TRBJ2-3	13	-	CASSSQGTDTQYF	TGCGCCAGCAGCTCGCAGGGAACAGATACGCAGTATTTT
TRBV24-1	TRBD1	TRBJ1-5	15	-	CATSDAGQGGQPQHF	TGTGCCACCAGTGACGCGGGACAGGGAGGGCAGCCCCAGCATTTT
TRBV5-1	-	TRBJ2-1	13	-	CASSLWQGREQFF	TGCGCCAGCAGCTTGTGGCAGGGTCGTGAGCAGTTCTTC